The table lists the clone carrying this T cell receptor (beta chain) with many counts. What it recognizes is unknown. TCRdb reprocessed the 5' RACE reads via MiXCR and lists one record per CDR3 protein. The repertoire holds 450,000 or so distinct CDR3 sequences, with roughly 27% as singletons. Trimming cost V 0 bases and J 10 bases; bases outside gene matches: 9. Germline assignment: CDR1 SGHRS and CDR2 YFSETQ. CDR3 length equals 16 residues. The source of the sample is a study of CD8 T cells in ankylosing spondylitis. Whole-study results and caveats: Apparently characteristic of ankylosing spondylitis blood was a TCR beta motif (eight highly homologous variants).

Source material: blood, either unsorted or a sorted T cell fraction (not recorded which). The receptor comes from a male donor with ankylosing spondylitis. The V call is TRBV5-1, the J call TRBJ2-1; 11 bases match TRBD2. The CDR3 loop is CASSLGTSGSSEEQFF. Here the CDR3 DNA reads TGCGCCAGCAGCTTGGGTACTAGCGGGAGCTCCGAGGAGCAGTTCTTC.